This entry describes one T cell receptor beta chain. There is no known antigen for this receptor. Base qualities are not recorded, but no much larger clone differs from it by a single base. This record comes from a study of T cell changes during pregnancy in multiple sclerosis (dated by TCRdb to about 2019). About the full investigation: The study looked at changes in the T cell repertoire across pregnancy in women with multiple sclerosis.

V is cut back by 8 bases and J by 3 bases, with 5 bases in the junction unmatched. As encoded in the germline V gene, CDR1 is SNHLY while CDR2 is FYNNEI. From the cysteine through the phenylalanine, the CDR3 covers 15 amino acids. The kept DNA is CDR3 alone, 45 bases in frame from the first base. The library was generated by the immunoSEQ multiplex PCR assay. This is the immuneACCESS table as TCRdb keeps it, with only in-frame sequences that have V and J called. A part of the clones is gone; compared with another copy, unresolved V genes explain less than half, and the rest is unexplained. The sample table holds tens of thousands of clones, of which 92% were seen once. In total, the top ten clones hold approximately 0.21% of the sample.

The receptor was isolated from a female donor with multiple sclerosis, enrolled in a pregnancy study. The rearrangement joined TRBV2 to TRBJ2-7, with 15 bases matching TRBD2. Source: CD4+ T cells from peripheral blood mononuclear cells, taken in the second trimester of pregnancy. CDR3 reads: CASGLAGGGGYEQYF. The sequenced DNA: TGTGCCAGCGGACTAGCGGGAGGGGGAGGCTACGAGCAGTACTTC. Outside the CDR3, residues come from the reference TRBV2 and TRBJ2-7 proteins, so the full variable domain is: EPEVTQTPSHQVTQMGQEVILRCVPISNHLYFYWYRQILGQKVEFLVSFYNNEISEKSEIFDDQFSVERPDGSNFTLKIRSTKLEDSAMYFCASGLAGGGGYEQYFGPGTRLTVT.